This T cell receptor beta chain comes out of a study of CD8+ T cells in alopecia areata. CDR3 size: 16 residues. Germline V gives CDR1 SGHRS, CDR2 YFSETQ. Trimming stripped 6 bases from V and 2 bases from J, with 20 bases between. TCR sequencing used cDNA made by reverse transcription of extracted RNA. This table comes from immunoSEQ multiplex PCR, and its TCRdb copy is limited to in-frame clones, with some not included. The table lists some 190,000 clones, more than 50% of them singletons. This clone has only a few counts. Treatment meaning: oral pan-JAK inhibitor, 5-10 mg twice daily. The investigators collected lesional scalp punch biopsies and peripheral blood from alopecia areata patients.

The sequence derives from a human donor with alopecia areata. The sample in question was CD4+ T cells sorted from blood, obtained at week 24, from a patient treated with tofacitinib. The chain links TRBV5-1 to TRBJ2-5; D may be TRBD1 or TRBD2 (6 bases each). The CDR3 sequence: CASTWGGQPDQETQYF. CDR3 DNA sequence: TGCGCCAGCACCTGGGGAGGACAGCCTGATCAAGAGACCCAGTACTTC.